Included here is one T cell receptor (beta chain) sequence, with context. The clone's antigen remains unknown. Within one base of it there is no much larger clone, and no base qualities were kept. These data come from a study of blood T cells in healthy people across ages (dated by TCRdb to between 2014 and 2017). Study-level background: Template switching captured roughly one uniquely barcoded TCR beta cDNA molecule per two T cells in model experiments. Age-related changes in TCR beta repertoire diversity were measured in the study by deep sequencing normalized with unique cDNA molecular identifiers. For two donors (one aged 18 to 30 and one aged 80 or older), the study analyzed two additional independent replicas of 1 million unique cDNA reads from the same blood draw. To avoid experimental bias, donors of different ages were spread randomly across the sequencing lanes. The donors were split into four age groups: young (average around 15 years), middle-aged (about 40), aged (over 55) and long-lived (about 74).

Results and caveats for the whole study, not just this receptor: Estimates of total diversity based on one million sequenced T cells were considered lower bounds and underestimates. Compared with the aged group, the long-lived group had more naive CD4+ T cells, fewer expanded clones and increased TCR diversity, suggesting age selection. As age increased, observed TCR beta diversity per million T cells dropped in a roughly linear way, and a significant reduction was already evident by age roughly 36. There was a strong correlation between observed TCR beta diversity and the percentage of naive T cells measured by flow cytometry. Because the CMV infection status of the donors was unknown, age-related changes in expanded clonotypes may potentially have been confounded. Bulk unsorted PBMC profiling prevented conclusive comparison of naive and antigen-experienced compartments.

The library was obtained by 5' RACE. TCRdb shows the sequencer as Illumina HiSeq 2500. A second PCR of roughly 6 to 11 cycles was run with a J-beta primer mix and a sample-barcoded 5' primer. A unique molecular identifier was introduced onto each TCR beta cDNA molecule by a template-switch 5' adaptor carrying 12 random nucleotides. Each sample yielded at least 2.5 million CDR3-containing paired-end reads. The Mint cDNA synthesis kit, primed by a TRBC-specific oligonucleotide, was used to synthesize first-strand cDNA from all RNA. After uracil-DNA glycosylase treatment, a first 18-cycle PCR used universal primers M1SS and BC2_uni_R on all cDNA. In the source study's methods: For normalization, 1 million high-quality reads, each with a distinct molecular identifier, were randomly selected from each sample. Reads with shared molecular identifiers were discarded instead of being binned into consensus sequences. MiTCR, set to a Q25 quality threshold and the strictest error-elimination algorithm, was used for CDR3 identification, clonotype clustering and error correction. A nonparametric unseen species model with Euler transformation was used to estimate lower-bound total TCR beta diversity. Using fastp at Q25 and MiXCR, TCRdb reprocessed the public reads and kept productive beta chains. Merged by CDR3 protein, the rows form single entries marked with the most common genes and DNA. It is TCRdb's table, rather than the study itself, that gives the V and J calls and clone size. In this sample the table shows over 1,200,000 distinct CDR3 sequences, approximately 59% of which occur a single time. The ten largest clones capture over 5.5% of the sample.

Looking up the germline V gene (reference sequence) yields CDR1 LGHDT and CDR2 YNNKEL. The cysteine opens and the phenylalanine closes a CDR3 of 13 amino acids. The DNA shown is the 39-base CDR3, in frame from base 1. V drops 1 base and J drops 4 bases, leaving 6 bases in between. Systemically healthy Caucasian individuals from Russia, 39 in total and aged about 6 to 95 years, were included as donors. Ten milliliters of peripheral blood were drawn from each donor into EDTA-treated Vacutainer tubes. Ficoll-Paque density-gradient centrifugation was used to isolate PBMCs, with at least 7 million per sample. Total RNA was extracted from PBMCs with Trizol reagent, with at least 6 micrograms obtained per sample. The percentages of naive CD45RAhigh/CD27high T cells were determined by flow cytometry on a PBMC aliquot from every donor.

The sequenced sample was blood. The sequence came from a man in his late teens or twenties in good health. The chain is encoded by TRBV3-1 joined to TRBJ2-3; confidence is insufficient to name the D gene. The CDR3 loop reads CASSQVLSDTQYF. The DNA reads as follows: TGTGCCAGCAGCCAAGTTTTATCAGATACGCAGTATTTT.